The next 21 T cell receptor beta chains were all read from a single sample in a study of T cell responses to AZD1222 COVID-19 vaccine. Assay used: immunoSEQ multiplex PCR; TCRdb lists only in-frame clones, some missing. The table shows tens of thousands of clones, with around nine tenths occurring only once. Sequences were derived from peripheral blood, sampled on day 0 of AZD1222 vaccination. Every receptor here comes from an adult in good health.

The V call is TRBV28, the J call TRBJ2-5; tentative D call: TRBD2 (5 bases). The length of the CDR3 is 14 residues. V was cut by 3 bases and J by 5 bases, with 13 bases left in between. Germline CDR1 is MDHEN and CDR2 is SYDVKM. The CDR3 DNA reads TGTGCCAGCAGTTTCCCCCGGATAGCGGAGACCCAGTACTTC. Translation gives CASSFPRIAETQYF.

The gene calls are TRBV11-2 and TRBJ2-1, with 12 bases matching TRBD2. There are 19 residues in the CDR3. Trimming removed 1 base from V and 6 bases from J; junction bases left unmatched: 13. The V gene's germline CDR1 is SGHAT and CDR2 FQNNGV. CDR3 sequence reads: CASSLVAPTLTSGSNEQFF. CDR3 nucleotide sequence: TGTGCCAGCAGCTTAGTCGCGCCCACCTTGACTAGCGGGAGCAATGAGCAGTTCTTC.

Points on this clone: The sample holds other DNA sequences that translate to the same CDR3. This chain uses TRBV3-1 (or the pseudogene TRBV3-2) with TRBJ1-3; D gene uncertain. This CDR3 contains 15 residues. Trimming pared 1 base from V and 0 bases from J, leaving 7 bases between. Germline V gene sequence: CDR1 LGHDT, CDR2 YNNKEL (reference sequence). The DNA for the CDR3 is TGTGCCAGCAGCCAAGGCCCCGACTCTGGAAACACCATATATTTT. Translated, it gives CASSQGPDSGNTIYF.

This clone has a single count. This chain uses TRBV5-1 with TRBJ1-1, with TRBD1 matching 7 bases. Germline V lookup: CDR1 SGHRS, CDR2 YFSETQ. The CDR3 is 14 amino acids. Trimming at V came to 0 bases and at J to 4 bases, leaving 3 bases not matched to a gene. The CDR3 DNA follows: TGCGCCAGCAGCTTGGTACAGGGGACCACTGAAGCTTTCTTT. It codes for CASSLVQGTTEAFF. The whole variable domain, remainder taken from reference TRBV5-1 and TRBJ1-1, is KAGVTQTPRYLIKTRGQQVTLSCSPISGHRSVSWYQQTPGQGLQFLFEYFSETQRNKGNFPGRFSGRQFSNSRSEMNVSTLELGDSALYLCASSLVQGTTEAFFGQGTRLTVV.

The rearrangement uses TRBV11-3 and TRBJ2-5; 9 nucleotides match TRBD1. Germline trimming cut 5 bases from V and 2 bases from J; bases unmatched to any gene: 3. CDR1 and CDR2 from the germline V gene are SGHNT and YENEEA. This CDR3 region has 14 residues. CDR3 in DNA: TGTGCCAGCAGCCCGGGGACAGGGCAAGAGACCCAGTACTTC. This gives the protein CASSPGTGQETQYF.

In regard to this clone: The identical CDR3 is also encoded by other nucleotide sequences in the sample. The genes are TRBV5-1 and TRBJ1-2, with D unclear. The CDR3 contains 12 residues. V was trimmed by 2 bases and J by 2 bases, leaving 4 bases between them. CDR1 is SGHRS and CDR2 is YFSETQ in the germline V gene. CDR3 sequence reads: CASSLGNYGYTF. CDR3 sequence (DNA): TGCGCCAGCAGCTTAGGGAACTATGGCTACACCTTC.

Regarding this clone: As the CDR3 is not closed by the conserved phenylalanine or tryptophan, this likely results from a read error. V gene TRBV27 combines with J gene TRBJ1-6; 8 bases fit TRBD1. The length of the CDR3 is 14 residues. Germline V CDR1 and CDR2: MNHEY, SMNVEV (reference sequence). J gave up 9 bases and V 2 bases, and 3 bases lay outside the gene matches. CDR3 bases: TGTGCCAGCAGTTTAGACAGGGGAGGTTCACCCCTCCACCTT. Translating gives CASSLDRGGSPLHL.

The CDR3 reads CASSRTGTRGDNEQFF. The CDR3 nucleotides read TGTGCCAGTAGTCGAACCGGGACTAGGGGCGACAATGAGCAGTTCTTC. The chain joins TRBV2 to TRBJ2-1, with 8 nucleotides matching TRBD2. V shed 9 bases, J shed 5 bases, and the junction held 15 bases outside the gene matches. The CDR3 is made up of 16 amino acids. Per germline, CDR1 SNHLY and CDR2 FYNNEI.

The V gene is TRBV19, the J gene TRBJ2-7; the D gene is possibly TRBD1 (6 bases). Germline V CDR1 and CDR2: LNHDA, SQIVND (reference sequence). Trimming shortened V by 5 bases and J by 3 bases, and 14 bases separated the two germline ends. The length of the CDR3 is 14 residues. DNA for the CDR3: TGTGCCAGTAGTTGGGGGCTGGGGAACTACGAGCAGTACTTC. Amino acids: CASSWGLGNYEQYF.

This chain joins TRBV6-6 and TRBJ2-3, with D maybe TRBD1 (5 bases). CDR1 and CDR2 (germline): MNHNY, SVGAGI (reference sequence). The CDR3 has 16 amino acids. The V end lost 2 bases, the J end lost 0 bases, and 12 bases lay between the germline ends. The chain's CDR3 is CASSYGADRSTDTQYF. The CDR3 DNA follows: TGTGCCAGCAGTTACGGGGCGGACCGTAGCACAGATACGCAGTATTTT.

The J gene is TRBJ2-1, the V gene TRBV3-1 (or the pseudogene TRBV3-2); D remains ambiguous. V was shortened by 2 bases and J by 0 bases, with 17 bases between the two germline ends. The CDR3 spans 18 residues. The germline V gene has CDR1 LGHDT and CDR2 YNNKEL (reference sequence). The CDR3 DNA follows: TGTGCCAGCAGCCAATCCCTCCGTCAAACGAGCTCCTACAATGAGCAGTTCTTC. Its translation: CASSQSLRQTSSYNEQFF.

This clone was seen only a few times. The chain joins TRBV27 to TRBJ2-1, with TRBD1 matching 9 bases. J gave up 5 bases and V 8 bases, and 4 bases lay outside the gene matches. This CDR3 has 13 residues. Germline assignment: CDR1 MNHEY and CDR2 SMNVEV (reference sequence). CDR3 region: CASRDRVNNEQFF. In DNA, the CDR3 is TGTGCCAGCCGGGACAGGGTAAACAATGAGCAGTTCTTC.

The chain joins TRBV14 to TRBJ1-2, with 10 bases aligning to TRBD1. V gave up 3 bases and J gave up 1 base; unmatched junction bases: 8. The CDR3 runs to 17 residues. Per the germline V gene, CDR1 is SGHDN and CDR2 is FVKESK. The CDR3 DNA is TGTGCCAGCAGCCATCCCGGGACAGGGGTTTATAACTATGGCTACACCTTC. Residues: CASSHPGTGVYNYGYTF.

This chain joins TRBV5-5 and TRBJ1-6, with unresolved D. There are 15 residues in the CDR3. V lost 3 bases and J 5 bases, leaving 12 bases between the germline ends. Germline CDR1 and CDR2: SGHKS and YYEKEE (reference sequence). CDR3 loop: CASSSTLINNSPLHF. The CDR3 coding sequence is TGTGCCAGCAGCTCAACTCTAATAAATAATTCACCCCTCCACTTT.

The gene calls are TRBV6-1 and TRBJ2-1, with 8 nucleotides matching TRBD1. The CDR3 is 15 residues long. J was trimmed by 6 bases and V by 1 base; bases with no gene match: 5. Germline V gene data show CDR1 as MNHNS and CDR2 as SASEGT. CDR3 nucleotides: TGTGCCAGCAGTGAAGTCGAGACAGGGGTCAATGAGCAGTTCTTC. Its translation: CASSEVETGVNEQFF.

CDR3 nucleotides: TGTGCCAGCAGGCGGACCAGCTCCTACGAGCAGTACTTC. Its protein is CASRRTSSYEQYF. The chain recombines TRBV12-3 or TRBV12-4 with TRBJ2-7; D unresolved. V was shortened by 6 bases and J by 0 bases, with 9 bases between the two germline ends. This CDR3 contains 13 residues.

The J gene is TRBJ1-1, the V gene TRBV2, with D tentatively TRBD1 (6 bases). The V and J ends lost 8 bases and 0 bases respectively, with 10 bases between them. The CDR3 runs 13 residues. Germline CDR1 and CDR2: SNHLY and FYNNEI. CDR3 residues: CASRGDMNTEAFF. CDR3 DNA sequence: TGTGCCAGCCGAGGGGACATGAACACTGAAGCTTTCTTT.

The rearrangement links TRBV18 to TRBJ2-3; no clear D. Germline-derived CDR1 and CDR2 are KGHSH and LQKENI. V was pared by 6 bases and J by 2 bases, with 9 bases between. This CDR3 comprises 13 residues. Here the CDR3 DNA reads TGTGCCAGCTCCCCGGCCCTCACAGATACGCAGTATTTT. It specifies CASSPALTDTQYF.

The rearrangement uses TRBV7-2 and TRBJ2-7, with 13 bases that match TRBD2. The germline V gene encodes CDR1 SGHTA and CDR2 FQGNSA. The length of the CDR3 is 15 residues. V shed 5 bases and J 1 base; nucleotides not matched to a gene: 2. The CDR3, as DNA: TGTGCCAGCAGCCCGGGACTAGCGGGATCCTACGAGCAGTACTTC. Its translation: CASSPGLAGSYEQYF. Together with reference TRBV7-2 and TRBJ2-7, the CDR3 gives the full variable domain: GAGVSQSPSNKVTEKGKDVELRCDPISGHTALYWYRQSLGQGLEFLIYFQGNSAPDKSGLPSDRFSAERTGGSVSTLTIQRTQQEDSAVYLCASSPGLAGSYEQYFGPGTRLTVT.

The chain couples TRBV30 to TRBJ1-2, with D maybe TRBD1 (5 bases). Germline V gives CDR1 GTSNPN, CDR2 SVGIG (reference sequence). There are 12 residues in the CDR3. The V end was cut by 7 bases, the J end by 4 bases, with 13 bases between. CDR3 in DNA: TGTGCCTCCTCAAATAGGGGCTATGGCTACACCTTC. Translation gives CASSNRGYGYTF.

The gene calls are TRBV6-4 and TRBJ1-2, with a weak D call TRBD1 (6 bases). The germline V gene encodes CDR1 MRHNA and CDR2 SNTAGT. The V end was cut by 0 bases, the J end by 7 bases, with 9 bases between. This CDR3 is built from 13 residues. The CDR3 DNA is TGTGCCAGCAGTGACTCTGAGGGGGGTGGCTACACCTTC. It yields the protein CASSDSEGGGYTF.